These 8 T cell receptor beta chains originate from one sample sequenced in a study of technical replicates of blood from a handful of donors (dated by TCRdb to 2016 to 2017). To prepare the library, the immunoSEQ multiplex PCR assay was applied. TCRdb provides this immuneACCESS table in a form limited to in-frame rearrangements. Some clones are lacking; in checked studies, under half of them reflect an unresolved V gene, and why the rest are absent is not known. The sample data list roughly 68,000 clones, and 91% of these were observed just once. The ten most abundant clones make up over 4% of the sample. The material sequenced was PBMCs. These receptors originate from a human donor in good health. Some clones in this sample may be carry-over from other donors' samples.

This clone was counted a single time. The V and J genes are TRBV11-2 and TRBJ1-1, with 10 bases fitting TRBD1. CDR3 length: 16 residues. The J segment lost 1 base and the V segment lost 4 bases, leaving 6 bases of the junction unmatched. CDR1 and CDR2 (germline): SGHAT, FQNNGV. CDR3 in DNA: TGTGCCAGCAGCTCCCAGACAGGGGGCGGGAACACTGAAGCTTTCTTT. Its protein is CASSSQTGGGNTEAFF.

This clone appeared once. The chain is built from TRBV30 and TRBJ1-6; no clear D gene. CDR3 length: 12 amino acids. V was clipped by 3 bases and J by 8 bases, with 8 bases between them. Per germline, CDR1 GTSNPN and CDR2 SVGIG (reference sequence). This CDR3 reads CAWRPGDSPLHF. The CDR3 DNA reads TGTGCCTGGAGGCCCGGTGATTCACCCCTCCACTTT.

The rearrangement uses TRBV7-2 and TRBJ2-1; TRBD2 matches 12 bases. CDR1 and CDR2 from the germline V gene are SGHTA and FQGNSA. CDR3 size: 18 residues. V gave up 1 base and J gave up 3 bases; unmatched junction bases: 7. CDR3 sequence reads: CASSLESSGRAFYNEQFF. Here the CDR3 DNA reads TGTGCCAGCAGCTTAGAATCTAGCGGGAGGGCCTTCTACAATGAGCAGTTCTTC.

CDR3 nucleotide sequence: TGTGCCAGCAGCTCCCAAGCGGGAGGCCCCCAGAAGCAGTATTTT. It specifies CASSSQAGGPQKQYF. This chain connects TRBV7-3 to TRBJ2-3; the match to TRBD2 covers 9 bases. CDR1 and CDR2 (germline): SGHTA, FQGTGA. Trimming cost V 4 bases and J 11 bases; bases outside gene matches: 13. The CDR3 runs 15 residues.

The chain is built from TRBV5-4 and TRBJ2-3; 12 nucleotides agree with TRBD2. J gave up 10 bases and V 2 bases, and 8 bases lay outside the gene matches. Germline V lookup: CDR1 SGHNT, CDR2 YYREEE (reference sequence). This CDR3 is 15 amino acids long. The CDR3 spells CASSFGTSGRKAQYF. DNA for the CDR3: TGTGCCAGCAGCTTCGGCACTAGCGGGAGGAAAGCGCAGTATTTT.

The chain carries TRBV7-2 and TRBJ2-2; perhaps TRBD2 as D (7 bases). The CDR3 has 15 residues. V was cut by 0 bases and J by 6 bases, with 11 bases left in between. CDR1 is SGHTA and CDR2 is FQGNSA in the germline V gene. The CDR3 coding sequence is TGTGCCAGCAGCTTAGCAGGGGGGGGTTCCGGGGAGCTGTTTTTT. Protein: CASSLAGGGSGELFF. Based on the CDR3 plus reference TRBV7-2 and TRBJ2-2, the full variable domain is GAGVSQSPSNKVTEKGKDVELRCDPISGHTALYWYRQSLGQGLEFLIYFQGNSAPDKSGLPSDRFSAERTGGSVSTLTIQRTQQEDSAVYLCASSLAGGGSGELFFGEGSRLTVL.

The chain joins TRBV7-2 to TRBJ2-1, with TRBD1 as a possible D gene (6 bases). The CDR3 extends over 16 amino acids. CDR1 and CDR2 from the germline V gene are SGHTA and FQGNSA. Trimming removed 2 bases at V and 4 bases at J, with 15 bases between. The CDR3: CASSLFRRGLYNEQFF. Written as DNA, the CDR3 is TGTGCCAGCAGCTTATTTCGCAGGGGCCTTTACAATGAGCAGTTCTTC.

The V gene is TRBV4-3, the J gene TRBJ2-5, with a weak D call TRBD2 (6 bases). With 4 bases removed from V and 5 bases from J, the gap between germline ends came to 17 bases. This CDR3 has 15 amino acids. The germline V gene encodes CDR1 LGHNA and CDR2 YSLEER. The CDR3 sequence: CASSPGVHRGETQYF. CDR3 nucleotides: TGCGCCAGCAGCCCCGGGGTCCACCGGGGGGAGACCCAGTACTTC.